This TCR beta chain comes out of a study of CD8 T cells in Susac syndrome. cDNA came from about 0.51 to 1 ug RNA primed by random hexamers. Via MiXCR, TCRdb re-called the immunoSEQ multiplex PCR reads, giving one row per CDR3 protein. The table includes approximately 94,000 distinct CDR3 sequences, about 95% detected once. The germline V gene encodes CDR1 MNHEY and CDR2 SVGAGI. V lost 2 bases to trimming and J lost 1 base, with 5 bases between them. CDR3 length: 13 amino acids. Of note for this clonotype: Since no conserved phenylalanine or tryptophan closes the CDR3, a read error is the likely cause.

V and J are TRBV6-5 and TRBJ1-1, with D hard to call. Specimen: CD8+ T cells from PBMCs. The source of this sequence is a human donor with Susac syndrome. The CDR3 coding sequence is TGTGCCAGCAGTTACGCACGGAACACTGAAGCTTTCCTT. This sequence encodes CASSYARNTEAFL.